The rows below give T cell receptor beta chains drawn from one sample of a study of identical twins. TCRdb redid the calling of the 5' RACE reads with MiXCR, one entry per CDR3 protein. The profile covers 500,000 to 650,000 distinct CDR3 sequences, with about 7% appearing a single time and roughly 1.6% taken by the ten largest. These same data were also listed under a study on yellow fever vaccine responses in identical twins.

The sample consisted of PBMCs. The receptors stem from a woman younger than 35 in good health. Each CDR3 is given with its conserved first and last residue. Each record gives: J gene, clone size, D gene, V gene, CDR3 DNA, CDR3 protein. The D gene is left open where the match is weak. Where a row states a size, it is once, few, many or the class of an expanded clone; other rows omit it.

J: TRBJ2-1
size: many
D: -
V: TRBV5-1
DNA: TGCGCCAGCAGCTTGGAGCAGTATAACAATGAGCAGTTCTTC
CDR3: CASSLEQYNNEQFF

J: TRBJ2-1
size: -
D: TRBD2
V: TRBV29-1
DNA: TGCAGCGCCCGACTAGCGGGGGGGTGGGATGAGCAGTTCTTC
CDR3: CSARLAGGWDEQFF

J: TRBJ2-2
size: many
D: -
V: TRBV25-1
DNA: TGTGCCAGCAGTGACTTGACGAGCACCGGGGAGCTGTTTTTT
CDR3: CASSDLTSTGELFF

J: TRBJ2-1
size: many
D: TRBD2
V: TRBV20-1
DNA: TGCAGTGCTAGAGATACTAGCGACTACAATGAGCAGTTCTTC
CDR3: CSARDTSDYNEQFF

J: TRBJ1-6
size: many
D: -
V: TRBV2
DNA: TGTGCCAGCAGTGAACACGGAAGCTCCTATAATTCACCCCTCCACTTT
CDR3: CASSEHGSSYNSPLHF

J: TRBJ2-1
size: many
D: TRBD2
V: TRBV29-1
DNA: TGCAGCGTCGCCCGGACTAGCGGGAGTTCCGATGAGCAGTTCTTC
CDR3: CSVARTSGSSDEQFF

J: TRBJ2-5
size: -
D: -
V: TRBV10-2
DNA: TGCGCCAGCAGTGAAGAGGTAGCTGCAGAGACCCAGTACTTC
CDR3: CASSEEVAAETQYF

J: TRBJ1-1
size: few
D: -
V: TRBV28
DNA: TGTGCCAGCAGTCCAGGGGATGACACTGAAGCTTTCTTT
CDR3: CASSPGDDTEAFF

J: TRBJ2-7
size: many
D: -
V: TRBV20-1
DNA: TGCAGTGCTAGGGACTACGCCCGGGGCTACGAGCAGTACTTC
CDR3: CSARDYARGYEQYF

J: TRBJ2-1
size: many
D: -
V: TRBV5-6
DNA: TGTGCCAGCAGCTTGTTTGGGGGAAATGAGCAGTTCTTC
CDR3: CASSLFGGNEQFF

J: TRBJ2-3
size: many
D: -
V: TRBV3-1
DNA: TGTGCCAGCAGCCCCCCGGTGGGTCTGGCAACAGATACGCAGTATTTT
CDR3: CASSPPVGLATDTQYF

J: TRBJ2-3
size: -
D: TRBD1
V: TRBV6-2/TRBV6-3
DNA: TGTGCCAGCAGTTTTCGGGACAGGGGCACAGATATGCAGTATTTT
CDR3: CASSFRDRGTDMQYF

J: TRBJ2-2
size: -
D: TRBD2
V: TRBV2
DNA: TGTGCCTGCAGTTTAATCGGGACTAGCGGGAGTCAAGCCGGGGAGCTGTTTTTT
CDR3: CACSLIGTSGSQAGELFF

J: TRBJ2-5
size: few
D: -
V: TRBV28
DNA: TGTGCCAGCAGGGTGTGGGGCAGCCAAGAGACCCAGTACTTC
CDR3: CASRVWGSQETQYF

J: TRBJ2-3
size: few
D: TRBD2
V: TRBV27
DNA: TGTGCCAGCAGTTCACTAGCGGGGGGGCCGCGGGATACGCAGTATTTT
CDR3: CASSSLAGGPRDTQYF

J: TRBJ2-5
size: many
D: -
V: TRBV21-1
DNA: TGTGCCAGCAGCAAAGCTAGCGGGGAGGGGGAGACCCAGTACTTC
CDR3: CASSKASGEGETQYF

J: TRBJ2-3
size: few
D: TRBD2
V: TRBV7-3
DNA: TGTGCCAGCAGCTTATGGGGACTAGCCCACGGCACAGATACGCAGTATTTT
CDR3: CASSLWGLAHGTDTQYF

J: TRBJ1-6
size: -
D: -
V: TRBV27
DNA: TGTGCCAGCAGTCTGGGGATTGGGGCCTATAATTCACCCCTCCACTTT
CDR3: CASSLGIGAYNSPLHF

J: TRBJ1-2
size: few
D: -
V: TRBV20-1
DNA: TGCAGTGCTAGCCCAGGTAGAAATGGCTACACCTTC
CDR3: CSASPGRNGYTF

J: TRBJ2-1
size: many
D: TRBD2
V: TRBV11-2
DNA: TGTGCCAGCAGCTTAGGTTTGATTCTAGCGGGAGGGTTGTACAATGAGCAGTTCTTC
CDR3: CASSLGLILAGGLYNEQFF

J: TRBJ2-3
size: -
D: -
V: TRBV18
DNA: TGTGCCAGCTCACCAAGGGAGACAGATACGCAGTATTTT
CDR3: CASSPRETDTQYF

J: TRBJ1-2
size: many
D: -
V: TRBV6-1
DNA: TGTGCCAGCAGTAGCATGAAGCCGGCGGCTACCACCTTC
CDR3: CASSSMKPAATTF

J: TRBJ2-1
size: few
D: TRBD2
V: TRBV6-2/TRBV6-3
DNA: TGTGCCAGCAGGGGTAGCGGGGCGGGTGTGCAGTTCTTC
CDR3: CASRGSGAGVQFF

J: TRBJ2-2
size: -
D: TRBD2
V: TRBV14
DNA: TGTGCCAGCAGCCCATTCACTAGCGGCTTGGCGAACACCGGGGAGCTGTTTTTT
CDR3: CASSPFTSGLANTGELFF

J: TRBJ2-2
size: many
D: TRBD1
V: TRBV2
DNA: TGTGCCAGCAGCAGGACAGGATACACCGGGGAGCTGTTTTTT
CDR3: CASSRTGYTGELFF

J: TRBJ2-7
size: few
D: -
V: TRBV15
DNA: TGTGCCACCAGCGCGCGAAGGGGCAGGGTGGACTACGAGCAGTACTTC
CDR3: CATSARRGRVDYEQYF

J: TRBJ2-7
size: many
D: -
V: TRBV7-8
DNA: TGTGCCAGCAGCTTAGGGTCGGACTTGGAGCAGTACTTC
CDR3: CASSLGSDLEQYF

J: TRBJ2-3
size: -
D: -
V: TRBV11-2
DNA: TGTGCCAGCACCACCGGGGATACGCAGTATTTT
CDR3: CASTTGDTQYF

J: TRBJ1-2
size: few
D: TRBD1
V: TRBV27
DNA: TGTGCCAGCAGTTATGCGACAGGGGGATACTATGGCTACACCTTC
CDR3: CASSYATGGYYGYTF

J: TRBJ2-1
size: -
D: TRBD2
V: TRBV18
DNA: TGTGCCAGCTCACCACTGCGGGAGGGCTATGAGCAGTTCTTC
CDR3: CASSPLREGYEQFF

J: TRBJ2-1
size: many
D: -
V: TRBV6-5
DNA: TGTGCCAGCAGCTATAGCGGAGGGGGGCGTTTCAGAAACAATGAGCAGTTCTTC
CDR3: CASSYSGGGRFRNNEQFF